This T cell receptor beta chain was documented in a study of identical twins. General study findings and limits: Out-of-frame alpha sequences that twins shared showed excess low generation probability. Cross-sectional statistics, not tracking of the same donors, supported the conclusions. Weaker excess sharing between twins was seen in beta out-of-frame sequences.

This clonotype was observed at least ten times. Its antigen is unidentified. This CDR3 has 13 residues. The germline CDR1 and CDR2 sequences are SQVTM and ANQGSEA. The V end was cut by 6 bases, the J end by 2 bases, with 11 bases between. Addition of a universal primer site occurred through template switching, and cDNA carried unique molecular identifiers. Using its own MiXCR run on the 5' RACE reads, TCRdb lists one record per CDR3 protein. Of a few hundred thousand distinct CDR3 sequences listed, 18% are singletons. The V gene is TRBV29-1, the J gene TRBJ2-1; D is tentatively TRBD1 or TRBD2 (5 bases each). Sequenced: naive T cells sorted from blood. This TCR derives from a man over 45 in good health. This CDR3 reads CSVRDVTYNEQFF. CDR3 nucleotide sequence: TGCAGCGTCCGGGACGTCACCTACAATGAGCAGTTCTTC.